Listed below are T cell receptor beta chains from one sample, sequenced in a study of response to subunit inactivated influenza vaccine. TCRdb recomputed calls from the RT-PCR reads with MiXCR, one row per CDR3 protein. The sample holds almost 250,000 distinct CDR3 sequences, 12% seen once. The sample consisted of non-naive T cells sorted from PBMCs, taken less than 15 days before vaccination. The receptors originated from a middle-aged man who received an inactivated influenza vaccine. Both conserved end residues are part of each CDR3. D genes are given only for firm matches. Size is stated for part of the rows, as once, few or many counts, or as a class when the clone is expanded.

j_call | clone_size | d_call | v_call | cdr3_aa | cdr3_nt
TRBJ2-1 | many | . | TRBV4-3 | CASSQPGYNEQFF | TGCGCCAGCAGCCAACCAGGGTACAATGAGCAGTTCTTC
TRBJ1-6 | few | . | TRBV28 | CASSSPGTRSPLHF | TGTGCCAGCAGTTCACCCGGGACGAGATCACCCCTCCACTTT
TRBJ2-3 | . | . | TRBV5-1 | CASSTGMGTDTQYF | TGCGCCAGCAGTACGGGAATGGGTACAGATACGCAGTATTTT
TRBJ2-2 | many | . | TRBV5-1 | CASRKQGGTGELFF | TGCGCCAGCAGGAAACAGGGTGGCACCGGGGAGCTGTTTTTT
TRBJ1-1 | many | . | TRBV3-1 | CASSQGQNTEAFF | TGTGCCAGCAGCCAAGGACAGAACACTGAAGCTTTCTTT
TRBJ2-4 | many | . | TRBV11-2 | CASSLDPGTQNIQYF | TGTGCCAGCAGCTTAGACCCCGGGACTCAAAACATTCAGTACTTC
TRBJ2-2 | many | . | TRBV24-1 | CATSDSWELFF | TGTGCCACCAGTGATTCCTGGGAGCTGTTTTTT
TRBJ1-2 | few | . | TRBV6-1 | CASSRTSEVGYTF | TGTGCCAGCAGCCGGACCTCCGAGGTTGGCTACACCTTC
TRBJ1-6 | . | TRBD1 | TRBV30 | CAWTRTGPSPLHF | TGTGCCTGGACAAGGACAGGACCTTCACCCCTCCACTTT
TRBJ2-1 | . | . | TRBV3-1 | CASSAGGVHEQFF | TGTGCCAGCAGCGCAGGAGGGGTCCATGAGCAGTTCTTC
TRBJ2-1 | once | . | TRBV12-3/TRBV12-4 | CASSALLGISYNEQFF | TGTGCCAGCAGTGCATTATTGGGGATCTCCTACAATGAGCAGTTCTTC
TRBJ1-2 | few | . | TRBV7-9 | CASSLDSLLVDGYTF | TGTGCCAGCAGCTTAGACAGTTTACTGGTTGATGGCTACACCTTC
TRBJ2-3 | many | TRBD2 | TRBV7-2 | CASSLALLAGAYTDTQYF | TGTGCCAGCAGCTTAGCGCTCCTAGCGGGGGCCTACACAGATACGCAGTATTTT
TRBJ1-1 | . | . | TRBV7-2 | CASRSPQGMNTEAFF | TGTGCCAGCAGGAGTCCACAGGGAATGAACACTGAAGCTTTCTTT
TRBJ2-1 | few | . | TRBV20-1 | CSARAPGISYNEQFF | TGCAGTGCTAGAGCACCGGGAATCTCCTACAATGAGCAGTTCTTC
TRBJ2-1 | few | TRBD2 | TRBV11-2 | CASSRGVLGLAGGDNEQFF | TGTGCCAGCAGCCGAGGTGTGTTGGGACTAGCGGGGGGAGACAATGAGCAGTTCTTC
TRBJ1-5 | once | . | TRBV12-3/TRBV12-4 | CASSFVQGQPQHF | TGTGCCAGCAGTTTTGTTCAGGGCCAGCCCCAGCATTTT
TRBJ2-1 | few | TRBD2 | TRBV27 | CASRGTSGRLGEQFF | TGTGCCAGCAGAGGGACTAGCGGGAGGTTGGGTGAGCAGTTCTTC
TRBJ2-2 | many | TRBD1 | TRBV7-9 | CASSSDRGPTGELFF | TGTGCCAGCAGCTCGGACAGGGGCCCCACCGGGGAGCTGTTTTTT
TRBJ1-1 | few | . | TRBV11-2 | CASTSGGTEAFF | TGTGCCAGCACCTCAGGTGGGACTGAAGCTTTCTTT
TRBJ2-3 | many | . | TRBV12-3/TRBV12-4 | CASSFRNGGSTDTQYF | TGTGCCAGCAGTTTTAGAAACGGAGGCAGCACAGATACGCAGTATTTT
TRBJ1-6 | few | TRBD1 | TRBV6-5 | CASSYSTGWGSPLHF | TGTGCCAGCAGTTACTCGACAGGGTGGGGTTCACCCCTCCACTTT